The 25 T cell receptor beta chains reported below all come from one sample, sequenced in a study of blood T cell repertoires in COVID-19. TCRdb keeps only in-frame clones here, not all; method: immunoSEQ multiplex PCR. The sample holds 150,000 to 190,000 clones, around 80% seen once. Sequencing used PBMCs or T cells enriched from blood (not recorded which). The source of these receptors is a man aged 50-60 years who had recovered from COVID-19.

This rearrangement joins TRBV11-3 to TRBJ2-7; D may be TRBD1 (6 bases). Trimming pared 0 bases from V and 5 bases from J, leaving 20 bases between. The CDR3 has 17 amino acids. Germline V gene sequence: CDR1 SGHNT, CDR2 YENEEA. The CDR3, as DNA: TGTGCCAGCAGCTTAGATAGACCCTGGGGGCAAGGGGACGAGCAGTACTTC. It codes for CASSLDRPWGQGDEQYF.

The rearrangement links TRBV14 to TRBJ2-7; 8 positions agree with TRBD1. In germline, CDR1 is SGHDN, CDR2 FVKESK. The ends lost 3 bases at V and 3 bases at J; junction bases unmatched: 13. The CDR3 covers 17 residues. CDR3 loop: CASSQGQGAFGFYEQYF. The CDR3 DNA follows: TGTGCCAGCAGCCAGGGTCAGGGGGCCTTCGGGTTCTACGAGCAGTACTTC.

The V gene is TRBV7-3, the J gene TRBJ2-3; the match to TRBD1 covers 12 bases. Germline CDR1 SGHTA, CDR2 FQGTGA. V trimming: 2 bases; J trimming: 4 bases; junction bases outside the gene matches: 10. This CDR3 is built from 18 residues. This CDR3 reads CASSLLPGTGGRSDTQYF. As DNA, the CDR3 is TGTGCCAGCAGCTTACTGCCCGGGACAGGGGGCCGGTCAGATACGCAGTATTTT. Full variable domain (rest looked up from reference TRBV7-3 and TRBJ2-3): GAGVSQTPSNKVTEKGKYVELRCDPISGHTALYWYRQSLGQGPEFLIYFQGTGAADDSGLPNDRFFAVRPEGSVSTLKIQRTERGDSAVYLCASSLLPGTGGRSDTQYFGPGTRLTVL.

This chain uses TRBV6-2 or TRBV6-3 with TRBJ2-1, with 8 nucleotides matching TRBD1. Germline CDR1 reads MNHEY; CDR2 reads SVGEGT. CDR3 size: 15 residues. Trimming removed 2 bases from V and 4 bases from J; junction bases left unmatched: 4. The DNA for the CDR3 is TGTGCCAGCAGTTACGGCGGGACAGGTTACAATGAGCAGTTCTTC. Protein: CASSYGGTGYNEQFF.

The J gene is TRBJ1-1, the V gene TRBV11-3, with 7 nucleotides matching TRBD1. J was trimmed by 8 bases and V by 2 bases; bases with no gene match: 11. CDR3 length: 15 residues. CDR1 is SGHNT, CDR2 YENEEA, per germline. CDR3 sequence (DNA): TGTGCCAGCAGCTTATTCCTTGACAGGGCTGCGGAAGCTTTCTTT. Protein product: CASSLFLDRAAEAFF.

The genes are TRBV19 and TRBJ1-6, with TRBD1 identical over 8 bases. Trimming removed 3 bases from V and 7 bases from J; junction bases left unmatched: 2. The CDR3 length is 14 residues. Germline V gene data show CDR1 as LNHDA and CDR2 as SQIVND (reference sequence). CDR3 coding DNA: TGTGCCAGTAGTATCGACAGGGGAAATTCACCCCTCCACTTT. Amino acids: CASSIDRGNSPLHF.

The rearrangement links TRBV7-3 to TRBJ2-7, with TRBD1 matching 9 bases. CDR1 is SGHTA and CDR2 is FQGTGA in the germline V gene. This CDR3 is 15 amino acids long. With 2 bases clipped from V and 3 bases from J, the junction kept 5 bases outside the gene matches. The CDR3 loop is CASSLGTGGIYEQYF. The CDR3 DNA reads TGTGCCAGCAGCTTAGGAACAGGGGGCATCTACGAGCAGTACTTC. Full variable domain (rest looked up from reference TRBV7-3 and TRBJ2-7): GAGVSQTPSNKVTEKGKYVELRCDPISGHTALYWYRQSLGQGPEFLIYFQGTGAADDSGLPNDRFFAVRPEGSVSTLKIQRTERGDSAVYLCASSLGTGGIYEQYFGPGTRLTVT.

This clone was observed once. CDR3 protein: CASSLTTSKEETQYF. CDR3 nucleotide sequence: TGTGCCAGCAGCCTTACGACTAGTAAAGAGGAGACCCAGTACTTC. The V gene is TRBV4-2, the J gene TRBJ2-5, with a tentative D call TRBD2 (6 bases). This CDR3 spans 15 amino acids. Per germline, CDR1 LGHNA and CDR2 YNFKEQ. Trimming pared 4 bases from V and 5 bases from J, leaving 17 bases between.

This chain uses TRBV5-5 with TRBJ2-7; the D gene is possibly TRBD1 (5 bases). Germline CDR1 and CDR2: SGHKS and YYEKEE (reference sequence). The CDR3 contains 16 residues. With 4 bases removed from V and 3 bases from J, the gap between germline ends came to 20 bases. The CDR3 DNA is TGTGCCAGCAGCCCGGCGGACACCAGAAGTGGCTACGAGCAGTACTTC. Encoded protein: CASSPADTRSGYEQYF.

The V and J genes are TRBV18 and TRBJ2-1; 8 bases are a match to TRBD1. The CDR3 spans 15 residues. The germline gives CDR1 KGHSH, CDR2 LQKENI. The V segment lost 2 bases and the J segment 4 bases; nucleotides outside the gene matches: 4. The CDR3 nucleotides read TGTGCCAGCTCACCAGGACAGGGACCTTACAATGAGCAGTTCTTC. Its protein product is CASSPGQGPYNEQFF.

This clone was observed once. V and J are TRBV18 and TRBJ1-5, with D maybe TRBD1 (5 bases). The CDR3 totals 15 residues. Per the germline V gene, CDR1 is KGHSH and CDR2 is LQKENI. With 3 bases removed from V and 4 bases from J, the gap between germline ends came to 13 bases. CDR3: CASSPQPRGNQPQHF. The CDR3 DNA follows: TGTGCCAGCTCACCCCAGCCTAGGGGAAATCAGCCCCAGCATTTT.

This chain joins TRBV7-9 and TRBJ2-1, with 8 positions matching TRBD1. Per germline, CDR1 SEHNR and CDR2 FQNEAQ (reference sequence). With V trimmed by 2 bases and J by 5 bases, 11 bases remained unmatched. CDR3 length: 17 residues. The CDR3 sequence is CASSLLNRDRPNNEQFF. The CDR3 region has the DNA TGTGCCAGCAGCTTACTTAACCGGGACAGGCCCAACAATGAGCAGTTCTTC.

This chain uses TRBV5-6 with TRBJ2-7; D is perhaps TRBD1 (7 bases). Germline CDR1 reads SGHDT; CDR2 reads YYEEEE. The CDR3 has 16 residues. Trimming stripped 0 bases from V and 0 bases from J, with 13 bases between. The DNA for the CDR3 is TGTGCCAGCAGCTTGGCCCCAGGGGGAGGCTCCTACGAGCAGTACTTC. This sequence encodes CASSLAPGGGSYEQYF.

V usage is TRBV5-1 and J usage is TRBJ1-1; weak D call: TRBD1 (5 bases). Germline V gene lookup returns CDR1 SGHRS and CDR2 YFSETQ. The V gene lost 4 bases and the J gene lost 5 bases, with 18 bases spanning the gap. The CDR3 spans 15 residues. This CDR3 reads CASSPRQGGGTEAFF. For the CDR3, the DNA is TGCGCCAGCAGCCCAAGGCAGGGAGGAGGTACTGAAGCTTTCTTT.

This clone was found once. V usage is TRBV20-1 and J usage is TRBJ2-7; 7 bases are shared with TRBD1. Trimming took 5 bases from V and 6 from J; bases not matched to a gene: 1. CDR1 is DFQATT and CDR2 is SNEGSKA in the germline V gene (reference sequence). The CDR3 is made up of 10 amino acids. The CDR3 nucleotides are TGCAGTGCTGGGACAGTCGAGCAGTACTTC. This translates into CSAGTVEQYF.

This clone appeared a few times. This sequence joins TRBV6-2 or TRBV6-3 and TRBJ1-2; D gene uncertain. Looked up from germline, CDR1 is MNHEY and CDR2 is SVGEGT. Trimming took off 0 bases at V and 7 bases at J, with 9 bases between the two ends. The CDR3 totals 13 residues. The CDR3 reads CASSYSTDSGYTF. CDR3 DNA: TGTGCCAGCAGTTACTCGACTGATTCTGGCTACACCTTC.

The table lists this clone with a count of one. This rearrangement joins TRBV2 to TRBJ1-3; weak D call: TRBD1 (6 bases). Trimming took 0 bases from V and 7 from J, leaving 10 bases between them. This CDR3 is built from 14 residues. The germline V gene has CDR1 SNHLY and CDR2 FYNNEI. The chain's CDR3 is CASSEALQGNTIYF. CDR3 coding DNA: TGTGCCAGCAGTGAAGCGCTTCAGGGGAACACCATATATTTT.

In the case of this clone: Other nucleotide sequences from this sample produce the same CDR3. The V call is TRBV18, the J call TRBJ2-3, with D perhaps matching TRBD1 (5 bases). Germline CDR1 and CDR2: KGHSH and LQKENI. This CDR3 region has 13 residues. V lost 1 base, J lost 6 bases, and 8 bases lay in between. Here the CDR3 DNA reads TGTGCCAGCTCACCACAGGGGCTGGATACGCAGTATTTT. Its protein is CASSPQGLDTQYF.

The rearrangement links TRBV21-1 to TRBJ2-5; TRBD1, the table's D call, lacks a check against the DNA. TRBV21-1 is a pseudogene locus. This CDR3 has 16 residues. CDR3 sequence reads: CASSKASRDREETQYF. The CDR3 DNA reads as TGTGCCAGCAGCAAAGCCTCCCGGGACAGGGAAGAGACCCAGTACTTC.

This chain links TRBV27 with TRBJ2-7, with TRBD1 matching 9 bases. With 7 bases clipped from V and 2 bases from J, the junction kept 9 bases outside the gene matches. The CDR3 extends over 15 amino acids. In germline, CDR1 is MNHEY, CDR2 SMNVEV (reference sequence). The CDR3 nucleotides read TGTGCCAGCACATCGCAGGGACAGGGTACCTACGAGCAGTACTTC. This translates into CASTSQGQGTYEQYF.

The CDR3 protein is CASSRGRMGQPQHF. DNA for the CDR3: TGTGCCAGCAGCAGGGGGCGAATGGGGCAGCCCCAGCATTTT. This chain joins TRBV6-5 and TRBJ1-5; 8 nucleotides match TRBD1. The CDR3 extends over 14 amino acids. The trim removed 6 bases at V and 7 bases at J, leaving 8 bases unmatched. CDR1 is MNHEY, CDR2 SVGAGI, per germline.

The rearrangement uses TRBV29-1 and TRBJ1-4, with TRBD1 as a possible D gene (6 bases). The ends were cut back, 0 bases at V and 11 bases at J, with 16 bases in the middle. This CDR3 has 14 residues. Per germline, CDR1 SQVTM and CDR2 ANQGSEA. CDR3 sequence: CSVEDRGAFGKLFF. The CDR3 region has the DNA TGCAGCGTTGAAGATCGGGGGGCATTTGGGAAACTGTTTTTT.

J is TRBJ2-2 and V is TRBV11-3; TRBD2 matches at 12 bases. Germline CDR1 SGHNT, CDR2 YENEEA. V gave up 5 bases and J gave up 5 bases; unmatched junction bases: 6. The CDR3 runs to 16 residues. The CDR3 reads CASSRGTSGRTGELFF. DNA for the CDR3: TGTGCCAGCAGCCGGGGGACTAGCGGGCGGACCGGGGAGCTGTTTTTT.

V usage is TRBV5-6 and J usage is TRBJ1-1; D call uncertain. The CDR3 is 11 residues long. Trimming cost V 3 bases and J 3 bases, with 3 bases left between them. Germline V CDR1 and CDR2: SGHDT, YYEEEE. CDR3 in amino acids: CASSSDTEAFF. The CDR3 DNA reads TGTGCCAGCAGCTCAGACACTGAAGCTTTCTTT.

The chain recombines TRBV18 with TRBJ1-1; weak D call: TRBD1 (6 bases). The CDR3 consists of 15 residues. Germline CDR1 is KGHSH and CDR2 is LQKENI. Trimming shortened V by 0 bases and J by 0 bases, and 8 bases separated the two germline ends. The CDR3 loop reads CASSPPDSLNTEAFF. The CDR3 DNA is TGTGCCAGCTCACCACCGGACAGCCTGAACACTGAAGCTTTCTTT.